A single sample is the source of the 9 T cell receptor beta chains below, sequenced in a study of T cell responses to AZD1222 COVID-19 vaccine. TCRdb's copy holds only in-frame clones and misses some; the assay was immunoSEQ multiplex PCR. The top ten clones hold about 3.5% of a sample with approximately 100,000 clones, 80% to 90% of them seen once. The source was peripheral blood, collected on day 0 of AZD1222 vaccination. These receptors were obtained from an adult in good health.

The chain couples TRBV4-1 to TRBJ1-1; no firm D call. The CDR3 runs 13 residues. The germline V and J ends were trimmed by 4 bases and 2 bases, with 8 bases remaining between them. Germline V gene sequence: CDR1 MGHRA, CDR2 YSYEKL. CDR3 coding DNA: TGCGCCAGCAGCCGAAGAGGTAACACTGAAGCTTTCTTT. Encoded protein: CASSRRGNTEAFF.

The chain is built from TRBV12-3 or TRBV12-4 and TRBJ1-1; 7 bases fit TRBD1. The CDR3 runs 13 residues. The ends lost 3 bases at V and 8 bases at J; junction bases unmatched: 6. CDR3 in amino acids: CASSFGTVGEAFF. Written as DNA, the CDR3 is TGTGCCAGCAGTTTCGGGACAGTCGGGGAAGCTTTCTTT.

This clone was detected a few times. The rearrangement joins TRBV19 to TRBJ1-5, with 8 bases aligning to TRBD1. V dropped 10 bases and J dropped 11; count of bases not matched to a gene: 13. The germline CDR1 and CDR2 sequences are LNHDA and SQIVND (reference sequence). The CDR3 sequence is 13 residues long. As DNA, the CDR3 is TGTGCCACCAGGACAGGGATCGGGATGGCCCAGCATTTT. This gives the protein CATRTGIGMAQHF.

The chain has TRBV2 and TRBJ1-4; the D gene is possibly TRBD1 (5 bases). This CDR3 contains 16 residues. Trimming pared 6 bases from V and 0 bases from J, leaving 14 bases between. Germline V lookup: CDR1 SNHLY, CDR2 FYNNEI. The CDR3 nucleotides are TGTGCCAGCAGCCCAGGGACCGCTACAACTAATGAAAAACTGTTTTTT. It encodes CASSPGTATTNEKLFF.

In the case of this clone: This specimen includes other DNA sequences encoding the same CDR3. CDR3: CAISESQDLNTEAFF. CDR3 coding DNA: TGTGCCATCAGTGAGTCACAGGACCTGAACACTGAAGCTTTCTTT. The gene calls are TRBV10-3 and TRBJ1-1; D possibly corresponds to TRBD1 (5 bases). Germline values: CDR1 ENHRY, CDR2 SYGVKD. The ends were cut back, 0 bases at V and 0 bases at J, with 8 bases in the middle. The CDR3 has 15 amino acids.

The chain is built from TRBV7-2 and TRBJ1-1; weak D call: TRBD1 (5 bases). Germline assignment: CDR1 SGHTA and CDR2 FQGNSA. The CDR3 loop spans 17 amino acids. V was pared by 5 bases and J by 4 bases, with 23 bases between. CDR3 nucleotides: TGTGCCAGCAGCCGCCCGACAAGCTGGGGGAAAACCACTGAAGCTTTCTTT. This translates into CASSRPTSWGKTTEAFF.

The CDR3: CASSLGDRQHGYTF. CDR3 DNA: TGCGCCAGCAGCTTGGGGGACAGGCAACATGGCTACACCTTC. This sequence joins TRBV5-1 and TRBJ1-2, with 8 bases matching TRBD1. The CDR3 contains 14 residues. Germline CDR1 reads SGHRS; CDR2 reads YFSETQ. V trimming: 0 bases; J trimming: 6 bases; junction bases outside the gene matches: 4.

The rearrangement joins TRBV19 to TRBJ2-5; TRBD1 matches at 9 bases. Germline V gives CDR1 LNHDA, CDR2 SQIVND (reference sequence). This CDR3 is 16 amino acids long. J was trimmed by 7 bases and V by 5 bases; bases with no gene match: 14. In DNA form, the CDR3 reads TGTGCCAGTAGTTGGGGATCACAGGGGGCGGTTAGGACCCAGTACTTC. Translated: CASSWGSQGAVRTQYF.

This clone was counted a single time. The chain is built from TRBV7-2 and TRBJ2-7, with D hard to call. The CDR3 has 14 residues. Trimming took off 3 bases at V and 0 bases at J, with 9 bases between the two ends. CDR1 is SGHTA, CDR2 FQGNSA, per germline. The CDR3 coding sequence is TGTGCCAGCAGCTTCATGGAGTACTCCTACGAGCAGTACTTC. Amino acid sequence: CASSFMEYSYEQYF.